The TCR beta chain under discussion was sequenced for a study of cytomegalovirus exposure and HLA in healthy donors. The study ran its PCR with 60 Vbeta and 13 Jbeta primers. The repertoire was sequenced with immunoSEQ multiplex PCR; TCRdb's copy has only in-frame clones and lacks some. The sample has approximately 130,000 clones; around 80% are singletons. This clone was seen only once. J was trimmed by 1 base and V by 3 bases; bases with no gene match: 8. This CDR3 region has 16 residues. The germline V gene has CDR1 SGHAT and CDR2 FQDESV (reference sequence). Material: PBMCs. The chain has TRBV11-1 and TRBJ1-1; the match to TRBD1 covers 7 bases. The TCR sequence derives from a man in his fifties in good health and CMV-seronegative. CDR3 protein: CASSFSPGTENTEAFF. CDR3 DNA: TGTGCCAGCAGCTTCTCTCCCGGGACAGAGAACACTGAAGCTTTCTTT. The full variable domain, in which reference TRBV11-1 and TRBJ1-1 provide the parts outside the CDR3, is EAEVAQSPRYKITEKSQAVAFWCDPISGHATLYWYRQILGQGPELLVQFQDESVVDDSQLPKDRFSAERLKGVDSTLKIQPAELGDSAMYLCASSFSPGTENTEAFFGQGTRLTVV.